These T cell receptor beta chains were read from a single sample in a study of cytomegalovirus exposure and HLA in healthy donors. Sequenced by immunoSEQ multiplex PCR; TCRdb stores in-frame clones only, minus some. The sample has tens of thousands of clones; nearly 70% are singletons. Sequencing input: PBMCs. The receptors here all came from a woman aged 50 to 65 in good health and CMV-seropositive. Each CDR3 is given with its conserved first and last residue. The D gene is left open where the match is weak. Clone size is stated in some rows and not others, as once, few, many or a class when expanded.

J gene	D gene	clone size	V gene	CDR3 DNA	CDR3 protein
TRBJ1-1	TRBD1	-	TRBV7-6	TGTGCCAGCAGCTTAGCTGGACAGGGCGCCGGCACTGAAGCTTTCTTT	CASSLAGQGAGTEAFF
TRBJ1-5	TRBD1	-	TRBV19	TGTGCCAGTAGTAAGACAGGGGCCGGCAGCAGGAGCAATCAGCCCCAGCATTTT	CASSKTGAGSRSNQPQHF
TRBJ2-2	TRBD2	once	TRBV6-4	TGTGCCAGCAGCGACTCCTCGTTACGGGGGGATACCGGGGAGCTGTTTTTT	CASSDSSLRGDTGELFF
TRBJ2-5	-	-	TRBV4-2	TGTGCCAGCAGCCAAGATCCTAGGAGTAACCAGTACTTC	CASSQDPRSNQYF
TRBJ1-1	TRBD1	-	TRBV29-1	TGCAGCATTGGAGAGGGGGCGAGCACTGAAGCTTTCTTT	CSIGEGASTEAFF
TRBJ2-7	-	-	TRBV6-1	TGTGCCAGCAGACACGGGGACGAGCAGTACTTC	CASRHGDEQYF
TRBJ2-6	TRBD1	many	TRBV7-3	TGTGCCAGCAGCTTATCTCCTCAGGGGGCGACTGGGGCCAACGTCCTGACTTTC	CASSLSPQGATGANVLTF
TRBJ1-5	TRBD1	-	TRBV7-2	TGTGCCAGCAGCCCGTCACCCTACCGGGACAGGGGACATCAGCCCCAGCATTTT	CASSPSPYRDRGHQPQHF
TRBJ2-3	TRBD2	few	TRBV28	TGTGCCAGCAGTTTAGAGGGGAGGGCCACAGATACGCAGTATTTT	CASSLEGRATDTQYF
TRBJ2-3	-	few	TRBV29-1	TGCAGCGTTGATTCGGTCAACACAGATACGCAGTATTTT	CSVDSVNTDTQYF
TRBJ1-5	-	-	TRBV7-8	TGTGCCAGCAGCTTCTCCCAGAGCAATCAGCCCCAGCATTTT	CASSFSQSNQPQHF
TRBJ1-5	-	-	TRBV6-4	TGTGCCAGCAGTGACGGGGGGAATCAGCCCCAGCATTTT	CASSDGGNQPQHF
TRBJ1-4	TRBD1	few	TRBV4-1	TGCGCCAGCAGCCGGTCCCGGGACAGGGGACGAAATGAAAAACTGTTTTTT	CASSRSRDRGRNEKLFF
TRBJ1-1	TRBD1	-	TRBV9	TGTGCCAGCGGCCGGACAGGGAGAGATACTGAAGCTTTCTTT	CASGRTGRDTEAFF
TRBJ2-1	TRBD1	-	TRBV7-9	TGTGCCAGCAGCCCGGGACAGGGTTCCGCCTACAATGAGCAGTTCTTC	CASSPGQGSAYNEQFF
TRBJ2-5	TRBD1	once	TRBV5-1	TGCGCCAGCAGCCGGACAGGGGGGCAAGAGACCCAGTACTTC	CASSRTGGQETQYF
TRBJ2-3	TRBD1	-	TRBV19	TGTGCCAGTAGAATCGGACAGGGGACAGATACGCAGTATTTT	CASRIGQGTDTQYF
TRBJ2-3	TRBD2	-	TRBV29-1	TGCAGCGTTGAAAGGGGCGTTGTAGCGGGAGGGCTGGCAGATACGCAGTATTTT	CSVERGVVAGGLADTQYF
TRBJ2-5	TRBD1	-	TRBV19	TGTGCCACCTCAACCGGACAGGCTCAAGAGACCCAGTACTTC	CATSTGQAQETQYF
TRBJ1-1	TRBD1	-	TRBV7-9	TGTGCCAGCAGCCCAACGGTTTCCAGGGGGGCCACTGAAGCTTTCTTT	CASSPTVSRGATEAFF
TRBJ2-3	-	-	TRBV5-5	TGTGCCAGCAGCTTGGTTCACATGGGCTTCACAGATACGCAGTATTTT	CASSLVHMGFTDTQYF
TRBJ1-6	TRBD1	few	TRBV30	TGTGCCTGGAGTACGGGACAGGATAATTCACCCCTCCACTTT	CAWSTGQDNSPLHF
TRBJ2-1	TRBD2	-	TRBV2	TGTGCCAGCACACTAGCGGGAGTACCCAATGAGCAGTTCTTC	CASTLAGVPNEQFF
TRBJ2-1	-	-	TRBV19	TGTGCCAGTAGTTTTCAACGTAGCGACTGGCGGGCAGCCTACAATGAGCAGTTCTTC	CASSFQRSDWRAAYNEQFF
TRBJ2-7	TRBD1	-	TRBV28	TGTGCCAGCATAAACAGGGGGGTCGGCTACGAGCAGTACTTC	CASINRGVGYEQYF
TRBJ1-4	TRBD1	-	TRBV28	TGTGCCAGCAGTGGCCTGGACAGGTGGCGGGAAAAACTGTTTTTT	CASSGLDRWREKLFF
TRBJ2-5	-	once	TRBV10-3	TGTGCCATCAGTGGGGGGGACCAAGAGACCCAGTACTTC	CAISGGDQETQYF
TRBJ2-7	TRBD1	once	TRBV19	TGTGCCAGTAGCCGCAGGGGGTCCTACGAGCAGTACTTC	CASSRRGSYEQYF
TRBJ2-1	-	-	TRBV7-9	TGTGCCAGCAGCATCGGGTCCTACAATGAGCAGTTCTTC	CASSIGSYNEQFF
TRBJ2-3	-	few	TRBV9	TGTGCCAGCAGCGTCACTACTAGCACAGATACGCAGTATTTT	CASSVTTSTDTQYF
TRBJ1-6	-	few	TRBV14	TGTGCCAGCAGCCAAGTAAATTCACCCCTCCACTTT	CASSQVNSPLHF
TRBJ2-1	-	-	TRBV11-1	TGTGCCAGCAGCCCTCAGCGCGGGTTGGGTTGGGGCAATGAGCAGTTCTTC	CASSPQRGLGWGNEQFF
TRBJ2-3	-	-	TRBV7-8	TGTGCCAGCAGCTTTGAGAGTCAAAATACGCAGTATTTT	CASSFESQNTQYF
TRBJ1-1	TRBD1	few	TRBV7-9	TGTGCCAGCAGCTTAGAGGGGGCCACTGAAGCTTTCTTT	CASSLEGATEAFF
TRBJ2-1	TRBD2	-	TRBV11-2	TGTGCCAGCAGCTTGCGACTAGCCAACTACAATGAGCAGTTCTTC	CASSLRLANYNEQFF
TRBJ2-6	TRBD2	-	TRBV7-7	TGTGCCAGCAGCAGGGGAGGGGTCTCTGGGGCCAACGTCCTGACTTTC	CASSRGGVSGANVLTF
TRBJ1-5	TRBD1	once	TRBV28	TGTGCCAGCAGTTTATCGGGACAGGTAAATCAGCCCCAGCATTTT	CASSLSGQVNQPQHF
TRBJ2-6	-	-	TRBV6-6	TGTGCCAGCAGTCTCCTGGACAGGGAGGGTGTCCTGACTTTC	CASSLLDREGVLTF
TRBJ2-3	TRBD2	-	TRBV5-1	TGCGCCAGCAGCGAGTCTAGCGGGGGAGCAGATACGCAGTATTTT	CASSESSGGADTQYF
TRBJ2-3	-	once	TRBV15	TGTGCCACCAGCAGAGATTGGAGGTTGGAGGGGGCAAGCACAGATACGCAGTATTTT	CATSRDWRLEGASTDTQYF
TRBJ2-4	-	-	TRBV5-8	TGTGCCAGCAGCTTGCAGGGGGGTAGGAGAAACATTCAGTACTTC	CASSLQGGRRNIQYF
TRBJ2-1	-	-	TRBV5-1	TGCGCCAGCGCCCTCGGGCAGGGTTTATACAATGAGCAGTTCTTC	CASALGQGLYNEQFF
TRBJ2-5	-	-	TRBV28	TGTGCCAGCAGTCTCGGGGCAGGGGGGTACCAAGAGACCCAGTACTTC	CASSLGAGGYQETQYF
TRBJ2-7	-	-	TRBV7-9	TGTGCCAGCAGCCGCCAACGTAGGGGCTACGAGCAGTACTTC	CASSRQRRGYEQYF
TRBJ1-2	-	-	TRBV28	TGTGCCAGCAGTTTGGCGGGCGGTGGCTACACCTTC	CASSLAGGGYTF
TRBJ2-3	-	-	TRBV4-3	TGCGCCAGCAGCCAAGGGCATTCTAGCGTCGGGACAGATACGCAGTATTTT	CASSQGHSSVGTDTQYF
TRBJ1-6	TRBD1	few	TRBV7-2	TGTGCCAGCAGTCCATTCATTCCCGGGACAGGGTCTTCACCCCTCCACTTT	CASSPFIPGTGSSPLHF
TRBJ2-7	-	once	TRBV5-6	TGTGCCAGCAGCTTAGGGACAGGCACTTGGGGGGGCTTGACCTACGAGCAGTACTTC	CASSLGTGTWGGLTYEQYF
TRBJ2-7	TRBD1	-	TRBV5-6	TGTGCCAGCAGCCTAACAGGGGGTTATACCTACGAGCAGTACTTC	CASSLTGGYTYEQYF
TRBJ1-1	-	-	TRBV6-5	TGTGCCAGCAGTTACTCACTCGGACAGCCTCTCTCAAAAGCTTTCTTT	CASSYSLGQPLSKAFF